These 2 T cell receptor beta chains share one sample of origin, sequenced in a study of beta chain features in type 1 diabetes. Broader study findings: Shorter TCRB CDR3s, moderately but significantly so, were found in Type 1 diabetes patients in all four CD4+ subsets.

These receptors' antigens are unknown. Reverse transcribing all isolated RNA meant expressed TCRB transcripts were sequenced. TCRdb keeps only in-frame clones here, not all; method: immunoSEQ multiplex PCR. The table has 300,000 to 350,000 clones, roughly 13% seen once; the top ten hold 0.015%. Sample: naive CD4+ T cells from blood. The receptors were gathered from a woman aged 18 to 35 with type 1 diabetes.

This clone was recorded a few times. This rearrangement joins TRBV27 to TRBJ1-2, with 8 bases aligning to TRBD1. The CDR3 spans 14 residues. J was trimmed by 6 bases and V by 6 bases; bases with no gene match: 9. Germline V CDR1 and CDR2: MNHEY, SMNVEV (reference sequence). Here the CDR3 DNA reads TGTGCCAGCAGCCTCTTTCGGACAGGGAATGGCTACACCTTC. Protein product: CASSLFRTGNGYTF.

This clone has just a few counts. The chain is built from TRBV4-3 and TRBJ2-1; 7 bases line up with TRBD2. This CDR3 region has 16 residues. V shed 0 bases and J 2 bases; nucleotides not matched to a gene: 4. Germline CDR1 reads LGHNA; CDR2 reads YSLEER. The CDR3 region is CASSQEVLAAYNEQFF. DNA for the CDR3: TGCGCCAGCAGCCAAGAGGTGCTAGCGGCCTACAATGAGCAGTTCTTC.